This T cell receptor (beta chain) was sequenced for a study of shared clonotypes between healthy human individuals. Findings and limits, study-wide: The study generally estimated greater richness for naive than memory subsets.

In this sample, this clone turned up once. The target antigen is unknown. The authors ran the assay at deep level. The assay was immunoSEQ multiplex PCR, and TCRdb's table has in-frame clones only and misses some. The sample holds millions of clones; 85% to 95% are singletons and the top ten take 0.39%. Germline values: CDR1 MDHEN, CDR2 SYDVKM. CDR3 length: 15 amino acids. V dropped 3 bases and J dropped 0 bases, with 11 bases sitting between them. Sequenced: naive CD4+ T cells from PBMCs. Subset reported: CD45RA+ positively selected. The chain couples TRBV28 to TRBJ1-2, with a weak D call TRBD1 (5 bases). The TCR sequence derives from a man between 18 and 35 years old in good health. Some clones in this sample may be carry-over from other donors' samples. This chain's CDR3 is CASSFTLTANYGYTF. CDR3 coding DNA: TGTGCCAGCAGTTTCACTTTGACAGCTAACTATGGCTACACCTTC.